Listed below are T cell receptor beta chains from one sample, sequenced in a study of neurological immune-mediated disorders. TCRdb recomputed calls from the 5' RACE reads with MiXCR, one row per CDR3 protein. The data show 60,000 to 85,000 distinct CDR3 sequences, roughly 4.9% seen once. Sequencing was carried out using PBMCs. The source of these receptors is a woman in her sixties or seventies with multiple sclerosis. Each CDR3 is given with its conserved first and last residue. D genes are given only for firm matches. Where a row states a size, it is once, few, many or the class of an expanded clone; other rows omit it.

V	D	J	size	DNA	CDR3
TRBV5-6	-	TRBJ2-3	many	TGTGCCAGCAGCTCGGGCCCCACAGATACGCAGTATTTT	CASSSGPTDTQYF
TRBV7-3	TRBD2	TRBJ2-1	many	TGTGCCAGCAGCTTAACCGGGACTAGCGGTAACAATGAGCAGTTCTTC	CASSLTGTSGNNEQFF
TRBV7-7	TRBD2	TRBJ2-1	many	TGTGCCAGCAGCTTATTTCCTGCAGGACTAGCGGGAGTTCCCTCCTACAATGAGCAGTTCTTC	CASSLFPAGLAGVPSYNEQFF
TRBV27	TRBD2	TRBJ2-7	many	TGTGCCAGCAGTTTATCGGTGACTAGCCCCGCATACGAGCAGTACTTC	CASSLSVTSPAYEQYF
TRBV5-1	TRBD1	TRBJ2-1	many	TGCGCCAGCAGCGCAGGGACAGCCAATGAGCAGTTCTTC	CASSAGTANEQFF
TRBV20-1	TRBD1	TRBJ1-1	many	TGCAGTGCTAGAGAGGGGACAGGGGGCACTGAAGCTTTCTTT	CSAREGTGGTEAFF
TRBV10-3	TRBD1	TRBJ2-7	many	TGTGCCATCAGTGATGGGACAGGATCCTACGAGCAGTACTTC	CAISDGTGSYEQYF
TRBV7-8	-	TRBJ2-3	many	TGTGCCAGCAGCTTAGGGGGGAAAACAGATACGCAGTATTTT	CASSLGGKTDTQYF
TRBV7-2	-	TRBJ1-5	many	TGTGCCAGCACAGATAGCAATCAGCCCCAGCATTTT	CASTDSNQPQHF
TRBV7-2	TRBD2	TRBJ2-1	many	TGTGCCAGCAGCTTAGGCCTAGCGGTCGGGAATGAGCAGTTCTTC	CASSLGLAVGNEQFF
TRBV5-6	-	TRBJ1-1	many	TGTGCCAGCAGCTTGGTTGGGGGTTGGAACACTGAAGCTTTCTTT	CASSLVGGWNTEAFF
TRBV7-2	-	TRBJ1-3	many	TGTGCCAGCAGCTTCTCGACAGGTGGAAACACCATATATTTT	CASSFSTGGNTIYF
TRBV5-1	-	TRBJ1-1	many	TGCGCCAGCAGCTTAAAGGGGGAAGGAACTGAAGCTTTCTTT	CASSLKGEGTEAFF
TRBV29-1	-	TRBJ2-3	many	TGCAGCGGCCACGACGGAAGTCGGGTAGATACGCAGTATTTT	CSGHDGSRVDTQYF
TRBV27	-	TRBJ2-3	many	TGTGCCAGCACCAGTACTAGCACAGATACGCAGTATTTT	CASTSTSTDTQYF
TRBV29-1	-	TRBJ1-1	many	TGCAGCGTTGACCCCTCGCGGGCTTTCTTT	CSVDPSRAFF
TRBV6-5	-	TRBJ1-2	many	TGTGCCAGCAGTTACGAAACAGGGCATGTCTATGGCTACACCTTC	CASSYETGHVYGYTF
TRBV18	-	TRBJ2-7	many	TGTGCCAGCTCACCCTTAGAAGACAGTCCTACCTACGAGCAGTACTTC	CASSPLEDSPTYEQYF
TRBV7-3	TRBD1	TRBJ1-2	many	TGTGCCAGCAGCTTGTCTGGGACAGATGGCTACACCTTC	CASSLSGTDGYTF
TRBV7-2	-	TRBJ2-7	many	TGTGCCAGCAGCCGGGACTCCTACTACGAGCAGTACTTC	CASSRDSYYEQYF
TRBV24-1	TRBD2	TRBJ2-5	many	TGTGCCACCAGTGATCCAGCGGGAGACGAGACCCAGTACTTC	CATSDPAGDETQYF
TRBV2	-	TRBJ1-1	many	TGTGCCAGCAGTGCATCCATGAACACTGAAGCTTTCTTT	CASSASMNTEAFF
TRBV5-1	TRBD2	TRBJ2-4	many	TGCGCCAGCAGCTTGGAAGCGGGAGCTAAAAACATTCAGTACTTC	CASSLEAGAKNIQYF
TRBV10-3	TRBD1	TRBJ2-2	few	TGTGCCATCAGTGTGACAGGGATTACCGGGGAGCTGTTTTTT	CAISVTGITGELFF
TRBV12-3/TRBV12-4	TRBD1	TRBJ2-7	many	TGTGCCAGCAGGCAAGGGGGCCGCTACGAGCAGTACTTC	CASRQGGRYEQYF
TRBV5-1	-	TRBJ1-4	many	TGCGCCAGCAGCTACGGATCAACTAATGAAAAACTGTTTTTT	CASSYGSTNEKLFF
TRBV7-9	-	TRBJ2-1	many	TGTGCCAGCAGCCGGGAACGAACATACTACAATGAGCAGTTCTTC	CASSRERTYYNEQFF
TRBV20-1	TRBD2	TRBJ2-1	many	TGCAGTGCTATCCAAAGCGGGAGGTGGTCCTACAATGAGCAGTTCTTC	CSAIQSGRWSYNEQFF
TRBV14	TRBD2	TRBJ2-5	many	TGTGCCAGCAGCCCGAGGTCTAGCGGGAGCCTGCAAGAGACCCAGTACTTC	CASSPRSSGSLQETQYF
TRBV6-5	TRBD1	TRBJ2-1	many	TGTGCCACTCAGACCGGACAGGGATGGGAGCAGTTCTTC	CATQTGQGWEQFF
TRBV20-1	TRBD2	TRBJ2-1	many	TGCAGTGCTGGGACTAGCCAAAAGTACAATGAGCAGTTCTTC	CSAGTSQKYNEQFF
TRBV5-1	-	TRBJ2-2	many	TGCGCCAGCAGCAGGATAGCGTCAAACACCGGGGAGCTGTTTTTT	CASSRIASNTGELFF
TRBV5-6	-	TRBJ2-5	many	TGTGCCAGCAGCTTGGAAAGGACTGATAACCAAGAGACCCAGTACTTC	CASSLERTDNQETQYF
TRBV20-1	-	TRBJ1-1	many	TGCAGTGCTACTCCGAACACTGAAGCTTTCTTT	CSATPNTEAFF
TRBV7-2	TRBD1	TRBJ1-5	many	TGTGCCAGCAGCTTAGCCGGACAGGTGAATCAGCCCCAGCATTTT	CASSLAGQVNQPQHF
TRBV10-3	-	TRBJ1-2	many	TGTGCCATTCGGGACATACTCACTAACTATGGCTACACCTTC	CAIRDILTNYGYTF
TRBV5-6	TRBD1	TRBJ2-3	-	TGCGCCGTCGGGACAGTGGGCACAGATACGCAGTATTTT	CAVGTVGTDTQYF
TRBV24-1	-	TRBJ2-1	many	TGTGCCACCAGTGATTCCGGGAGATCCCCTGAGCAGTTCTTC	CATSDSGRSPEQFF
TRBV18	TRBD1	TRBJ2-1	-	TGTGCCAGCTCACCGGGGACAGGCTCCTACAATGAGCAGTTCTTC	CASSPGTGSYNEQFF
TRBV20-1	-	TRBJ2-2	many	TGCAGTGCTAGATTAGGGCGGGCGAACACCGGGGAGCTGTTTTTT	CSARLGRANTGELFF
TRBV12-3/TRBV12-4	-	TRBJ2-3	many	TGTGCCAGCAGTCGGGCTGATACAGATACGCAGTATTTT	CASSRADTDTQYF
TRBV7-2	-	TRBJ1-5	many	TGTGCCAGCAGCGAGAATCAGCCCCAGCATTTT	CASSENQPQHF
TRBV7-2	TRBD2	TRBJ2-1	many	TGTGCCAGCAGCCCATGGGGCGGGAGTCCTACTTTC	CASSPWGGSPTF
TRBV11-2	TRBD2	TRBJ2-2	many	TGTGCCAGCAGCCGGACTAGCCTTAGGGCCGGGGAGCTGTTTTTT	CASSRTSLRAGELFF
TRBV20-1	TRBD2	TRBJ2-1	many	TGCAGTGCTAGGACTAGCGGCTACAATGAGCAGTTCTTC	CSARTSGYNEQFF
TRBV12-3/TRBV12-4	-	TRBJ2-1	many	TGTGCCAGCATCAACCAGCGGATCTACAATGAGCAGTTCTTC	CASINQRIYNEQFF
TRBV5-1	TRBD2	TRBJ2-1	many	TGCGCCAGCAGCCCTCTCCACGGGAGGAGCTCCTACAATGAGCAGTTCTTC	CASSPLHGRSSYNEQFF